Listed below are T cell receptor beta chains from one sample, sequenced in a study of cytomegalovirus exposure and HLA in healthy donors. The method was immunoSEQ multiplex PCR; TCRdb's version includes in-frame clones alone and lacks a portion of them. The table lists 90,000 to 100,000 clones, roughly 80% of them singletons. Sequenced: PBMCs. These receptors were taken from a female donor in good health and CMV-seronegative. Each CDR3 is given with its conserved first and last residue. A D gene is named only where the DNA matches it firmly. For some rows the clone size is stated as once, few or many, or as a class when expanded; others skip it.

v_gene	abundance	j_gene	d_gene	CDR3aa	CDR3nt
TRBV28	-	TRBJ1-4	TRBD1	CASSLIGGTGLEKLFF	TGTGCCAGCAGTTTGATTGGCGGGACAGGGTTGGAAAAACTGTTTTTT
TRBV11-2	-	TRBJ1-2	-	CASSPQENYGYTF	TGTGCCAGCAGCCCCCAGGAAAACTATGGCTACACCTTC
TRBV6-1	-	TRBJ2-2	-	CASSDRGRIGELFF	TGTGCCAGCAGTGACAGGGGTCGGATCGGGGAGCTGTTTTTT
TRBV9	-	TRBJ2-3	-	CASSVAISTDTQYF	TGTGCCAGCAGCGTAGCTATTAGCACAGATACGCAGTATTTT
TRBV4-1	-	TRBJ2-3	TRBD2	CASSRPPASGVYTDTQYF	TGCGCCAGCAGCCGTCCCCCTGCTAGCGGGGTTTACACAGATACGCAGTATTTT
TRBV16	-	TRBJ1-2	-	CASSQTGSDNGYTF	TGTGCCAGCAGCCAAACAGGTTCAGATAATGGCTACACCTTC
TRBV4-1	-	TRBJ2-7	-	CASSQDTYSSRARLSSYEQYF	TGCGCCAGCAGCCAAGATACTTACTCCTCCAGGGCCAGGCTGAGCTCCTACGAGCAGTACTTC
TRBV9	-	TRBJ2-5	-	CASSHPLSLTDGLQETQYF	TGTGCCAGCAGCCACCCACTAAGCTTGACAGACGGCCTACAAGAGACCCAGTACTTC
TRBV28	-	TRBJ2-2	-	CASSLLSVGELFF	TGTGCCAGCAGTTTATTGTCGGTCGGGGAGCTGTTTTTT
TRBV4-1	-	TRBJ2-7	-	CASSQDAILSYEQYF	TGCGCCAGCAGCCAAGACGCTATTCTCTCCTACGAGCAGTACTTC
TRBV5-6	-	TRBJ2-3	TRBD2	CASSFGGGSTDTQYF	TGTGCCAGCAGCTTCGGGGGGGGCAGCACAGATACGCAGTATTTT
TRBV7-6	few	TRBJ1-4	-	CASSRNPNQAEKLFF	TGTGCCAGCAGCCGAAACCCCAACCAGGCTGAAAAACTGTTTTTT
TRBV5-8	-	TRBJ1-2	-	CASSFPGIGYTF	TGTGCCAGCAGCTTCCCAGGAATTGGCTACACCTTC
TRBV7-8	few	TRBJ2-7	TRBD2	CASTGGLAGSYEQYF	TGTGCCAGCACCGGAGGACTAGCGGGCTCCTACGAGCAGTACTTC
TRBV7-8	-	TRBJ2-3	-	CASSLGAGAVTDTQYF	TGTGCCAGCAGCTTAGGGGCAGGGGCCGTCACAGATACGCAGTATTTT
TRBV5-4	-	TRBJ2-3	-	CASSVNREGTDTQYF	TGTGCCAGCAGCGTCAACAGGGAAGGGACAGATACGCAGTATTTT
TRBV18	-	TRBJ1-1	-	CASSPPSRGNTEAFF	TGTGCCAGCTCACCACCGTCCCGGGGGAACACTGAAGCTTTCTTT
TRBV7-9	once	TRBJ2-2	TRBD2	CASSRLSGGQAGELFF	TGTGCCAGCAGCCGATTAAGCGGGGGTCAGGCCGGGGAGCTGTTTTTT
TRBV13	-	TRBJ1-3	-	CASSLAGVDSGNTIYF	TGTGCCAGCAGCTTAGCGGGGGTTGACTCTGGAAACACCATATATTTT
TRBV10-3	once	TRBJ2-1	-	CAISLGRNSNEQFF	TGTGCCATCAGTTTGGGGAGAAATAGTAATGAGCAGTTCTTC
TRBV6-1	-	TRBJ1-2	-	CASRSSGAGNYGYTF	TGTGCCAGCAGGTCCTCAGGGGCCGGTAACTATGGCTACACCTTC
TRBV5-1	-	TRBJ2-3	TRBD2	CASSLGDGLGADTQYF	TGCGCCAGCAGCCTAGGGGACGGACTAGGTGCAGATACGCAGTATTTT
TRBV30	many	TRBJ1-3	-	CAWRIDSISGNTIYF	TGTGCCTGGAGGATCGACAGCATCTCTGGAAACACCATATATTTT
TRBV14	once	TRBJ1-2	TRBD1	CASSPGQARTGYTF	TGTGCCAGCAGCCCCGGACAGGCGAGGACTGGCTACACCTTC
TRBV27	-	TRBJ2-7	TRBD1	CASSLFGQAGAYEQYF	TGTGCCAGCAGTTTATTCGGACAGGCTGGGGCCTACGAGCAGTACTTC
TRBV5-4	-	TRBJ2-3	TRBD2	CASSLGGGGAPAQYF	TGTGCCAGCAGCTTGGGGGGCGGGGGGGCCCCCGCGCAGTATTTT
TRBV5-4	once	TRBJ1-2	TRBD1	CASSMDRLYGYTF	TGTGCCAGCAGCATGGACAGGCTCTATGGCTACACCTTC
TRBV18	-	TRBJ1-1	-	CASSPPDNRANTEAFF	TGTGCCAGCTCACCACCAGATAACAGGGCGAACACTGAAGCTTTCTTT
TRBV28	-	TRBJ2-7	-	CASSFRRATYEQYF	TGTGCCAGCAGTTTCCGCAGGGCCACCTACGAGCAGTACTTC
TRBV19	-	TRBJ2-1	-	CASSTFGGADEQFF	TGTGCCAGTAGTACCTTTGGCGGGGCCGATGAGCAGTTCTTC
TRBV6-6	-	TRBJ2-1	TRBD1	CACSYEGQGIEFF	TGTGCCTGCAGTTACGAGGGACAGGGGATCGAGTTCTTC
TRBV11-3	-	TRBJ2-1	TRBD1	CASSPRTGLGGSTNEQFF	TGTGCCAGCAGCCCAAGGACAGGGCTTGGAGGGAGTACAAATGAGCAGTTCTTC
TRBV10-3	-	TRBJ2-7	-	CATKGEIYEQYF	TGTGCCACCAAGGGGGAGATCTACGAGCAGTACTTC
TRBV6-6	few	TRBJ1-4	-	CASSYGDTASEKLFF	TGTGCCAGCAGTTACGGGGACACAGCATCTGAAAAACTGTTTTTT
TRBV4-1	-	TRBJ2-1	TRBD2	CASSQMPSGGANNEQFF	TGCGCCAGCAGCCAAATGCCTAGCGGGGGGGCCAACAATGAGCAGTTCTTC
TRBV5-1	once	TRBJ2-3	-	CASSQWAAPGGTDTQYF	TGCGCCAGCAGCCAATGGGCCGCTCCCGGAGGAACAGATACGCAGTATTTT
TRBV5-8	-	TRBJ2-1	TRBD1	CASRRDREIDEQFF	TGTGCCAGCCGACGGGACAGGGAAATCGATGAGCAGTTCTTC
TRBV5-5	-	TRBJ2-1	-	CASSPRSGEQFF	TGTGCCAGCAGCCCGAGGTCTGGTGAGCAGTTCTTC
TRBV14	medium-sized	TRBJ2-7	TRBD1	CASSHQLDRGYEQYF	TGTGCCAGCAGCCACCAACTGGACAGGGGCTACGAGCAGTACTTC
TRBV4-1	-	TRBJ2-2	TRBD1	CASSNTGAGELFF	TGCGCCAGCAGCAACACAGGGGCCGGGGAGCTGTTTTTT
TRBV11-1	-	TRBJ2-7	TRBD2	CASRARLAGDYEQYF	TGTGCCAGCAGGGCGAGACTAGCGGGAGATTACGAGCAGTACTTC
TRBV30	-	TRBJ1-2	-	CAWSRGEGTYGYTF	TGTGCCTGGTCTAGGGGGGAGGGGACCTATGGCTACACCTTC
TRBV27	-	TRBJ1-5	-	CASSATGQRPQHF	TGTGCCAGCAGCGCAACCGGACAGAGACCCCAGCATTTT
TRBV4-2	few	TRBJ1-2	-	CASSQDESRTF	TGTGCCAGCAGCCAAGATGAATCGCGCACCTTC
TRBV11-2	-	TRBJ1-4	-	CASSLDEFNEKLFF	TGTGCCAGCAGCTTAGACGAGTTTAATGAAAAACTGTTTTTT
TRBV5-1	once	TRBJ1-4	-	CASRDRLNEKLFF	TGCGCCAGCAGGGACAGACTAAATGAAAAACTGTTTTTT
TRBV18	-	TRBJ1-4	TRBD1	CASSPLTLGDRRYEKLFF	TGTGCCAGCTCACCATTGACACTTGGGGACAGGCGATATGAAAAACTGTTTTTT
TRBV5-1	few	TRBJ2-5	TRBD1	CASSPQGDRGAEETQYF	TGCGCCAGCAGCCCCCAGGGGGACAGGGGGGCGGAGGAGACCCAGTACTTC